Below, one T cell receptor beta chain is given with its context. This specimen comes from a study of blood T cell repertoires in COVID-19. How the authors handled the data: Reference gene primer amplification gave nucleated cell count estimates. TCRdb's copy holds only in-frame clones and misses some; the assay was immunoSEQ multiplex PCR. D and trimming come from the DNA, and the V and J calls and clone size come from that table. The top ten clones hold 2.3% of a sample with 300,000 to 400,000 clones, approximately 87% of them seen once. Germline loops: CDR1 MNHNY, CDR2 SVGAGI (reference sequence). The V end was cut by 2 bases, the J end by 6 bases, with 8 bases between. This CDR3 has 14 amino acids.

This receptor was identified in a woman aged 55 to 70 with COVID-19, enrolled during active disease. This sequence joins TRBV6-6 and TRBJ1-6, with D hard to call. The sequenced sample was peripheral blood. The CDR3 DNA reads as TGTGCCAGCAGTTACACGCAGTCTAATTCACCCCTCCACTTT. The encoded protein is CASSYTQSNSPLHF.